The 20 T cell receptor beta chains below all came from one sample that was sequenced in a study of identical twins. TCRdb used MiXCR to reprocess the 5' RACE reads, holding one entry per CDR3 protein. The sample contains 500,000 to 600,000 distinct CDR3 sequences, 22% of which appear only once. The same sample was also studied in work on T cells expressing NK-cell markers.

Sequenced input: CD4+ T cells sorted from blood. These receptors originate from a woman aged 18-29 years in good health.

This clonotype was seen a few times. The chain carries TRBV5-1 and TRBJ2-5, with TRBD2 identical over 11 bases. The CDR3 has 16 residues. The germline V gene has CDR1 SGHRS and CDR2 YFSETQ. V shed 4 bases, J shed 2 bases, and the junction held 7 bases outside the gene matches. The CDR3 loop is CASSKAGTSGQETQYF. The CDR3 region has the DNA TGCGCCAGCAGCAAGGCCGGGACTAGCGGACAAGAGACCCAGTACTTC.

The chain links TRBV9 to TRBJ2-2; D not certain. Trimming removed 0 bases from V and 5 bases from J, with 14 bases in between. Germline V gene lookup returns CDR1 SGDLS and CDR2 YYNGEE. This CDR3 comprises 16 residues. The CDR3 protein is CASSVGPNRLTGELFF. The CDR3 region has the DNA TGTGCCAGCAGCGTAGGCCCGAATAGGTTGACCGGGGAGCTGTTTTTT.

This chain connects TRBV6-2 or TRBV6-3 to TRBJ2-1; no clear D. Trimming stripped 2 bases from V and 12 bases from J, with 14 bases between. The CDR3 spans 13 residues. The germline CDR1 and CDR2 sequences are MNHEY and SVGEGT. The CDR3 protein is CASSYTTGPRQFF. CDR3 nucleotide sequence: TGTGCCAGCAGTTACACCACCGGACCGAGGCAGTTCTTC.

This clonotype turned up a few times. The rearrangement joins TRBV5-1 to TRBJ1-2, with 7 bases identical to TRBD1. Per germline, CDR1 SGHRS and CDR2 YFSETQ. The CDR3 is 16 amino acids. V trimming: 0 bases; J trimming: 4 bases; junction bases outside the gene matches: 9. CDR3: CASSLAVVGGTYGYTF. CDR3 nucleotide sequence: TGCGCCAGCAGCTTGGCCGTAGTAGGGGGCACCTATGGCTACACCTTC.

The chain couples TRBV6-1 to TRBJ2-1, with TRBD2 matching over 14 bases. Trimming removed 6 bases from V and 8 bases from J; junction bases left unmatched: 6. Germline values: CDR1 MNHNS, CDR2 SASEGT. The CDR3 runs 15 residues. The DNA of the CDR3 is TGTGCCAGCAGGGCGACTAGCGGGGGGGCTGATGAGCAGTTCTTC. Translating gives CASRATSGGADEQFF.

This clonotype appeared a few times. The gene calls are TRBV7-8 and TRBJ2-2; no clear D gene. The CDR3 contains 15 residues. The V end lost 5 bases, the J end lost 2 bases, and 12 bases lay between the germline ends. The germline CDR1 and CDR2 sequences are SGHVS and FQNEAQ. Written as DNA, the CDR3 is TGTGCCAGCAGCCTACAGATAACCAACACCGGGGAGCTGTTTTTT. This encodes CASSLQITNTGELFF.

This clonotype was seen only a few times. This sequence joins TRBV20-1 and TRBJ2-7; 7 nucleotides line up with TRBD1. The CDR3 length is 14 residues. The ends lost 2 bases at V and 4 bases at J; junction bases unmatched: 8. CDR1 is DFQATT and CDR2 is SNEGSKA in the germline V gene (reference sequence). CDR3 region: CSARKEGGEYEQYF. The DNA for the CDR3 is TGCAGTGCTAGAAAAGAAGGGGGCGAGTACGAGCAGTACTTC.

The CDR3 DNA sequence: TGTGCCAGGAGCCCTTCGACAGGTAACACTGAAGCTTTCTTT. Translation gives CARSPSTGNTEAFF. The chain links TRBV5-3 to TRBJ1-1, with a weak D call TRBD1 (6 bases). TRBV5-3 is an ORF, and what it does is uncertain. The V gene lost 8 bases and the J gene lost 2 bases, with 16 bases spanning the gap. CDR3 length: 14 amino acids.

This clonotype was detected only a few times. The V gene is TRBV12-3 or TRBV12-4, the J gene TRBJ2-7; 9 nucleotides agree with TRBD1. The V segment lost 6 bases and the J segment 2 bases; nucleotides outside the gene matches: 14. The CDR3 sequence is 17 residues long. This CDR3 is CASSPIIIQGATYEQYF. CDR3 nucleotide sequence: TGTGCCAGCAGCCCAATCATAATACAGGGGGCGACCTACGAGCAGTACTTC.

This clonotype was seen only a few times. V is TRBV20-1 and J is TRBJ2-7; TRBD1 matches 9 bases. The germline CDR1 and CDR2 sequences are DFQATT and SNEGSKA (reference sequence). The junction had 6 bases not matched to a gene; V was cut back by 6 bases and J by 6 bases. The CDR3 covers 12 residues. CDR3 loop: CSAADRGREQYF. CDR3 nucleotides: TGCAGTGCCGCGGACAGGGGCCGCGAGCAGTACTTC.

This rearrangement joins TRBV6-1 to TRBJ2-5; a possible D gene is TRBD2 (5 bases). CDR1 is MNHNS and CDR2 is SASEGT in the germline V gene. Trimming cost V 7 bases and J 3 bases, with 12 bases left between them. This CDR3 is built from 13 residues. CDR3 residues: CASTPAGKETQYF. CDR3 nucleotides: TGTGCCAGCACCCCAGCCGGGAAAGAGACCCAGTACTTC.

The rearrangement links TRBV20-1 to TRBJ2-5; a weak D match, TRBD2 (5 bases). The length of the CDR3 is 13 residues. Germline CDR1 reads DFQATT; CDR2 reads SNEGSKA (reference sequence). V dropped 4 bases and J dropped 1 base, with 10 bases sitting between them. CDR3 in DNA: TGCAGTGCTAAGCGAGCGGTCCAAGAGACCCAGTACTTC. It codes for CSAKRAVQETQYF.

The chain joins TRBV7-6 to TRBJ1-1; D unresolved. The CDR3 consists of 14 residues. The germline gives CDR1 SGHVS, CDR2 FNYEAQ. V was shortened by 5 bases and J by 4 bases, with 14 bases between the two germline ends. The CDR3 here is CASSAHPAGTEAFF. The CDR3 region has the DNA TGTGCCAGCAGCGCTCACCCCGCGGGCACTGAAGCTTTCTTT.

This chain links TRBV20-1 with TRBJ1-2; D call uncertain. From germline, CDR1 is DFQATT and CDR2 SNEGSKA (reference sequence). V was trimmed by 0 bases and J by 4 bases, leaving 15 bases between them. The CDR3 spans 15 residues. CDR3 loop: CSARDGSGRFYGYTF. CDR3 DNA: TGCAGTGCTAGAGATGGGTCAGGCCGCTTCTATGGCTACACCTTC.

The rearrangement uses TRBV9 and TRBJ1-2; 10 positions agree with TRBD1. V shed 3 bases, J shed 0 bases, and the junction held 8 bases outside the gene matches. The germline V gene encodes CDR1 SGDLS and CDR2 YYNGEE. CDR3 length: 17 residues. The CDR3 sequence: CASSASRDRGSNYGYTF. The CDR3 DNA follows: TGTGCCAGCAGCGCGTCCCGGGACAGGGGTTCTAACTATGGCTACACCTTC.

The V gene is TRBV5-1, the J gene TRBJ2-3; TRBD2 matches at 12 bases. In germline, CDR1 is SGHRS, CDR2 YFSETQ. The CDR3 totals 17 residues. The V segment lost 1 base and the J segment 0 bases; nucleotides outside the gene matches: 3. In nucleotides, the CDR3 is TGCGCCAGCAGCTTGCGGACTAGCGGGACTAGCACAGATACGCAGTATTTT. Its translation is CASSLRTSGTSTDTQYF.

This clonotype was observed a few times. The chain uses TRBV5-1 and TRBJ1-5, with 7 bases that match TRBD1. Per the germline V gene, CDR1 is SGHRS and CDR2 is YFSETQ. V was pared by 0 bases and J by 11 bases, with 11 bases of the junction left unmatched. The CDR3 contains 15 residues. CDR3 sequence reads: CASSLGTGYSGAQHF. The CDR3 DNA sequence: TGCGCCAGCAGCTTGGGGACAGGTTATAGCGGGGCCCAGCATTTT. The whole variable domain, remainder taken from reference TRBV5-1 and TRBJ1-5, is KAGVTQTPRYLIKTRGQQVTLSCSPISGHRSVSWYQQTPGQGLQFLFEYFSETQRNKGNFPGRFSGRQFSNSRSEMNVSTLELGDSALYLCASSLGTGYSGAQHFGDGTRLSIL.

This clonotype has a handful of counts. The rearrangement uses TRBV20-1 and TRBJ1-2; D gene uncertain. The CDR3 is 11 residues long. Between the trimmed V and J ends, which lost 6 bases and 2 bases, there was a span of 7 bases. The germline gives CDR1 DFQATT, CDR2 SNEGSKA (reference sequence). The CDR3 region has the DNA TGCAGTGCCAGTTTCAACTATGGCTACACCTTC. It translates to CSASFNYGYTF.

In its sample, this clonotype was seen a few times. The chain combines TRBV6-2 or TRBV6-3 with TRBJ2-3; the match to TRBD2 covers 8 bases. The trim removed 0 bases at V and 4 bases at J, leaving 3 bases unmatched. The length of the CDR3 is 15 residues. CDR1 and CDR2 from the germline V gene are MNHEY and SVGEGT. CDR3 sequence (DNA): TGTGCCAGCAGTTACTCGACAGCGGGAGCAGATACGCAGTATTTT. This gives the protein CASSYSTAGADTQYF.

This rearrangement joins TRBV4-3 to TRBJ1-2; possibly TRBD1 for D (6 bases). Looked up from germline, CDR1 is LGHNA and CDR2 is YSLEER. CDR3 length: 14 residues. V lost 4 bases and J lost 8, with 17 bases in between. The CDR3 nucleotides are TGCGCCAGCAGCCCTCCCGGGGGGCGATGGGGCTACACCTTC. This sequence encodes CASSPPGGRWGYTF.